This T cell receptor beta chain was retrieved from a study of CD8+CD57+ T cells in acquired aplastic anemia (dated by TCRdb to the late 2010s). A note on the overall study: On average, sorted CD4+ and CD8+ cells yielded around 3.4 ug of extracted DNA, with a range of roughly 0.19 to 27.4 ug. An average of roughly 10 million reads for CD4+ cells and 11 million or so reads for CD8+ cells was obtained from healthy donor samples. Study-level results and caveats: Although roughly 30 CD8+ CDR3 sequences were shared by patients and controls, these sequences appeared highly expressed in patients and within the immunodominant clones of patients. Patients and healthy controls showed no significant difference in CD8+ Simpson's diversity (P=0.060).

In the study, sorted CD4+ and CD8+ blood T cells from patients with severe aplastic anemia and from healthy subjects underwent deep sequencing of TCR repertoires. Ficoll-Paque density gradient centrifugation was used to isolate peripheral blood mononuclear cells. Before DNA was extracted, CD4+ and CD8+ T cells were sorted using either FACS or magnetic beads. TCR beta VDJ combination and CDR3 sequence profiling used genomic DNA as the template. TCR repertoire sequencing was run on an Illumina HiSeq 2000. In the source study's methods: TRBV/TRBJ rearrangement plots, CDR3 size and DJ length profiles, and Simpson's diversity index were used to evaluate the repertoires. The most abundant DNA sequence in the deep sequencing data was defined as the immunodominant clone. CDR3 amino acid sequences were screened for sharing across subjects and were compared with published repertoires and the VDJdb database. Using fastp trimming at Q25 and MiXCR clonotype assembly, TCRdb reanalyzed the public sequencing data and kept in-frame beta chains. CDR3 protein duplicates are merged, each entry listing the most common genes and DNA. None of the V and J calls come from the authors' own analysis; TCRdb made them. A total of 400,000 to 500,000 distinct CDR3 sequences appear in this sample, approximately 70% of them only once. The ten largest make up approximately 3.9% of the sample.

The CDR3 length is 13 residues, termini included. The germline V gene encodes CDR1 SEHNR and CDR2 FQNEAQ (reference sequence). About this clonotype: No cognate antigen has been identified for it. A read error is likely, as this CDR3 ends without the conserved phenylalanine or tryptophan. The DNA is omitted, as the CDR3 cannot be located on it reliably, and the CDR3 follows TCRdb's listing.

Input material: sorted CD4+, CD8+, or CD8+CD57+ T cells (not recorded which) from PBMCs. This receptor was obtained from a human donor in good health, serving as a control. The chain employs TRBV7-9 and TRBJ1-2; the D call in the table, TRBD1, was not verified against the DNA. The CDR3 corresponds to CASSLGLGQGYEQ.